The 21 T cell receptor beta chains in this list originate from one sample, sequenced in a study of cytotoxic CD8 clonotypes in ibrutinib-treated CLL. The repertoire was sequenced with immunoSEQ multiplex PCR; TCRdb's copy has only in-frame clones and lacks some. Among fewer than 200,000 clones listed, 84% were seen once. Sample: PBMCs, taken after 24 months of ibrutinib treatment. Every receptor here comes from a human donor with chronic lymphocytic leukemia.

V is TRBV4-2 and J is TRBJ2-1; 8 nucleotides align to TRBD2. The V gene's germline CDR1 is LGHNA and CDR2 YNFKEQ. This CDR3 is built from 15 residues. Trimming took 3 bases from V and 7 from J; bases not matched to a gene: 8. CDR3 nucleotides: TGTGCCAGCAGCCATCAAGCGGGAGTTGGGAATGAGCAGTTCTTC. Its protein product is CASSHQAGVGNEQFF.

This clone was recorded once. The chain links TRBV6-5 to TRBJ1-2, with D perhaps matching TRBD1 (5 bases). CDR1 and CDR2 (germline): MNHEY, SVGAGI. The length of the CDR3 is 14 residues. The V and J ends lost 2 bases and 5 bases respectively, with 12 bases between them. CDR3 DNA sequence: TGTGCCAGCAGTTACCAGGGTAGAGGGTATGGCTACACCTTC. Amino acid sequence: CASSYQGRGYGYTF.

This clone was found once. This chain links TRBV5-6 with TRBJ2-1, with TRBD2 identical over 15 bases. Trimming cost V 4 bases and J 4 bases; bases outside gene matches: 3. This CDR3 comprises 16 residues. Per the germline V gene, CDR1 is SGHDT and CDR2 is YYEEEE. The CDR3 DNA sequence: TGTGCCAGCAGCCGGACTAGCGGGGGGGCTTACAATGAGCAGTTCTTC. This codes for CASSRTSGGAYNEQFF.

This clone was recorded once. V gene TRBV7-9 combines with J gene TRBJ1-1; tentatively, D is TRBD1 (5 bases). V was trimmed by 7 bases and J by 5 bases, leaving 14 bases between them. The germline gives CDR1 SEHNR, CDR2 FQNEAQ (reference sequence). This CDR3 region has 13 residues. CDR3: CASNSPGGTEAFF. The CDR3 DNA reads as TGTGCCAGCAACTCTCCGGGGGGGACTGAAGCTTTCTTT.

For the CDR3, the DNA is TGTGCCATCAGTGGCGGGGCTCAAGAGACCCAGTACTTC. Translation gives CAISGGAQETQYF. The rearrangement links TRBV10-3 to TRBJ2-5; perhaps TRBD2 as D (6 bases). The CDR3 extends over 13 amino acids. V lost 4 bases and J 2 bases, leaving 8 bases between the germline ends. Germline V gives CDR1 ENHRY, CDR2 SYGVKD.

The J gene is TRBJ2-5, the V gene TRBV5-1, with 8 positions matching TRBD1. J was trimmed by 5 bases and V by 3 bases; bases with no gene match: 3. This CDR3 contains 13 residues. Germline V gene data show CDR1 as SGHRS and CDR2 as YFSETQ. The CDR3 loop is CASSSRGLETQYF. The CDR3 nucleotides read TGCGCCAGCAGCTCCAGGGGGCTGGAGACCCAGTACTTC.

V usage is TRBV19 and J usage is TRBJ2-2; possibly TRBD1 or TRBD2 for D (6 bases each). Germline CDR1 is LNHDA and CDR2 is SQIVND (reference sequence). The CDR3 runs 15 residues. The V end was cut by 6 bases, the J end by 0 bases, with 11 bases between. The CDR3 spells CASRGGKANTGELFF. The CDR3 coding sequence is TGTGCCAGTAGAGGGGGGAAGGCGAACACCGGGGAGCTGTTTTTT. The variable domain in full, completed from reference TRBV19 and TRBJ2-2, reads DGGITQSPKYLFRKEGQNVTLSCEQNLNHDAMYWYRQDPGQGLRLIYYSQIVNDFQKGDIAEGYSVSREKKESFPLTVTSAQKNPTAFYLCASRGGKANTGELFFGEGSRLTVL.

DNA for the CDR3: TGTGCCAGCCGGACAGGATATATGGTTTGGAACACCTTC. Encoded protein: CASRTGYMVWNTF. The J gene is TRBJ1-2, the V gene TRBV28; 7 bases map to TRBD1. This CDR3 has 13 amino acids. V shed 8 bases and J 12 bases; nucleotides not matched to a gene: 15. CDR1 is MDHEN, CDR2 SYDVKM, per germline.

The chain uses TRBV6-1 and TRBJ1-3, with D unresolved. V dropped 3 bases and J dropped 3 bases, with 15 bases sitting between them. Germline values: CDR1 MNHNS, CDR2 SASEGT. The CDR3 has 16 residues. CDR3: CASSDPRGKGGNTIYF. The CDR3 nucleotides are TGTGCCAGCAGTGATCCTCGGGGAAAAGGTGGAAACACCATATATTTT.

The chain has TRBV5-6 and TRBJ1-2; D might be TRBD1 (5 bases). Deletions cut 3 bases from V and 8 bases from J, with 17 bases between. The CDR3 sequence is 14 residues long. Germline lookup yields CDR1 SGHDT and CDR2 YYEEEE. CDR3 nucleotides: TGTGCCAGCAGCTGGACGGGCCCGAAGGGGGGCTACACCTTC. This sequence encodes CASSWTGPKGGYTF.

V gene TRBV6-5 combines with J gene TRBJ1-4; D not resolved. The length of the CDR3 is 14 residues. The ends were cut back, 0 bases at V and 8 bases at J, with 10 bases in the middle. The germline V gene has CDR1 MNHEY and CDR2 SVGAGI. This chain's CDR3 is CASSYSFSGEKLFF. In DNA, the CDR3 is TGTGCCAGCAGTTACTCTTTCTCAGGAGAAAAACTGTTTTTT.

This chain joins TRBV5-1 and TRBJ2-3; 10 bases agree with TRBD2. The length of the CDR3 is 16 residues. CDR1 and CDR2 from the germline V gene are SGHRS and YFSETQ. V gave up 7 bases and J gave up 3 bases; unmatched junction bases: 11. The CDR3 DNA sequence: TGCGCCAGCCGCGACAGAGCGGGAGGGCGGACAGATACGCAGTATTTT. Translated, it gives CASRDRAGGRTDTQYF. Supplemented by reference TRBV5-1 and TRBJ2-3, the full variable domain reads KAGVTQTPRYLIKTRGQQVTLSCSPISGHRSVSWYQQTPGQGLQFLFEYFSETQRNKGNFPGRFSGRQFSNSRSEMNVSTLELGDSALYLCASRDRAGGRTDTQYFGPGTRLTVL.

The V gene is TRBV9, the J gene TRBJ1-1; perhaps TRBD1 as D (6 bases). This CDR3 is 17 amino acids long. V gave up 4 bases and J gave up 1 base, with 20 bases separating them. The germline V gene has CDR1 SGDLS and CDR2 YYNGEE. CDR3 sequence: CASSLGWGGTPNTEAFF. The CDR3 DNA is TGTGCCAGCAGCCTAGGTTGGGGGGGGACACCGAACACTGAAGCTTTCTTT.

DNA for the CDR3: TGTGCCTGGTCCCGACAGGGGCGACTCCAGAATAGCAATCAGCCCCAGCATTTT. This translates into CAWSRQGRLQNSNQPQHF. V usage is TRBV30 and J usage is TRBJ1-5; 8 bases are a match to TRBD1. V lost 5 bases, J lost 0 bases, and 15 bases stayed unmatched. The CDR3 is made up of 18 amino acids. Germline CDR1 is GTSNPN and CDR2 is SVGIG (reference sequence).

The J gene is TRBJ2-7, the V gene TRBV18, with D maybe TRBD1 (6 bases). The V end was cut by 3 bases, the J end by 2 bases, with 14 bases between. Per germline, CDR1 KGHSH and CDR2 LQKENI. CDR3 size: 15 residues. The DNA of the CDR3 is TGTGCCAGCTCACCTACGGACAGCCCGCCCTACGAGCAGTACTTC. Translating gives CASSPTDSPPYEQYF.

This clone is a singleton in its sample. The rearrangement uses TRBV6-1 and TRBJ2-4, with no clear D. Germline values: CDR1 MNHNS, CDR2 SASEGT. Trimming took off 5 bases at V and 7 bases at J, with 9 bases between the two ends. This CDR3 is 12 amino acids long. The CDR3 here is CASSSRSNIQYF. The CDR3 nucleotides are TGTGCCAGCAGTTCCAGATCGAACATTCAGTACTTC.

The chain recombines TRBV4-2 with TRBJ2-3; 7 bases are shared with TRBD1. The CDR3 length is 16 residues. The J segment lost 5 bases and the V segment lost 1 base, leaving 9 bases of the junction unmatched. Germline CDR1 reads LGHNA; CDR2 reads YNFKEQ. The CDR3 region has the DNA TGTGCCAGCAGCCAAGGAAAGAGGGACAGACTAGATACGCAGTATTTT. This encodes CASSQGKRDRLDTQYF.

DNA for the CDR3: TGTGCCAGCTGGATTTCGGGAGGGAGCAATGAGCAGTTCTTC. It encodes CASWISGGSNEQFF. The chain links TRBV19 to TRBJ2-1; 8 bases map to TRBD2. From germline, CDR1 is LNHDA and CDR2 SQIVND (reference sequence). This CDR3 is 14 amino acids long. The V segment lost 9 bases and the J segment 6 bases; nucleotides outside the gene matches: 10.

The V call is TRBV7-2, the J call TRBJ2-1; D uncertain. CDR1 is SGHTA, CDR2 FQGNSA, per germline. V shed 5 bases and J shed 0 bases, with 8 bases lying between them. This CDR3 is 14 amino acids long. Written as DNA, the CDR3 is TGTGCCAGCAGCCCCCAACGCTCCTACAATGAGCAGTTCTTC. It translates to CASSPQRSYNEQFF.

This rearrangement joins TRBV30 to TRBJ1-1, with a possible D match to TRBD1 (6 bases). Germline CDR1 GTSNPN, CDR2 SVGIG (reference sequence). The CDR3 extends over 14 amino acids. V lost 0 bases to trimming and J lost 2 bases, with 10 bases between them. CDR3 sequence (DNA): TGTGCCTGGAGTGTAGGCAGGGGTAACACTGAAGCTTTCTTT. Residues: CAWSVGRGNTEAFF.

The chain has TRBV11-2 and TRBJ1-1; D is undetermined. V lost 6 bases and J lost 5, with 10 bases in between. Germline CDR1 is SGHAT and CDR2 is FQNNGV. The CDR3 has 12 residues. DNA for the CDR3: TGTGCCAGCAGTCTTTTTCTGACTGAAGCTTTCTTT. Translating gives CASSLFLTEAFF.